Listed below are T cell receptor beta chains from one sample, sequenced in a study of beta chain features in type 1 diabetes. Repertoires were generated with immunoSEQ multiplex PCR, while TCRdb's copy carries only in-frame clones and drops some. Found here are around 300,000 clones, about 15% of them singletons; the top ten hold roughly 6.7%. The specimen was central memory CD4+ T cells from blood. Receptors originate from a man aged 25 to 40 in good health. CDR3s include the opening cysteine and the closing phenylalanine or tryptophan. Fields, in order: V gene, J gene, clone size, D gene, CDR3 protein, CDR3 DNA. D genes are given only for firm matches. The size of a clone is reported for some rows only, either as once, few or many, or as a class for expanded clones.

v_gene: TRBV7-9; j_gene: TRBJ1-1; abundance: NA; d_gene: TRBD1; CDR3aa: CASSPDRGSNTEAFF; CDR3nt: TGTGCCAGCAGCCCCGACAGGGGTTCGAACACTGAAGCTTTCTTT
v_gene: TRBV29-1; j_gene: TRBJ1-2; abundance: NA; d_gene: TRBD1; CDR3aa: CSVQLDRVYGYTF; CDR3nt: TGCAGCGTCCAACTTGACAGGGTCTATGGCTACACCTTC
v_gene: TRBV7-3; j_gene: TRBJ2-2; abundance: few; d_gene: NA; CDR3aa: CASGPSANTGELFF; CDR3nt: TGTGCCAGCGGACCATCAGCGAACACCGGGGAGCTGTTTTTT
v_gene: TRBV18; j_gene: TRBJ2-2; abundance: NA; d_gene: TRBD1; CDR3aa: CASSQGQPNTGELFF; CDR3nt: TGTGCCAGCTCACAGGGACAGCCAAACACCGGGGAGCTGTTTTTT
v_gene: TRBV19; j_gene: TRBJ2-5; abundance: few; d_gene: NA; CDR3aa: CASSRDRPGHGTQYF; CDR3nt: TGTGCCAGTAGTCGAGATAGGCCGGGGCATGGGACCCAGTACTTC
v_gene: TRBV7-2; j_gene: TRBJ1-5; abundance: NA; d_gene: NA; CDR3aa: CASSLMGSNQPQHF; CDR3nt: TGTGCCAGCAGCTTGATGGGAAGCAATCAGCCCCAGCATTTT
v_gene: TRBV5-1; j_gene: TRBJ2-1; abundance: NA; d_gene: TRBD2; CDR3aa: CASSSMAGVYEQFF; CDR3nt: TGCGCCAGCAGCTCGATGGCGGGAGTCTATGAGCAGTTCTTC
v_gene: TRBV21-1; j_gene: TRBJ1-2; abundance: few; d_gene: NA; CDR3aa: CASSKMAQGGYTF; CDR3nt: TGTGCCAGCAGCAAAATGGCACAGGGGGGCTACACCTTC
v_gene: TRBV18; j_gene: TRBJ1-1; abundance: NA; d_gene: TRBD1; CDR3aa: CASRTKGTGWAFF; CDR3nt: TGTGCCAGCCGAACGAAGGGGACAGGGTGGGCTTTCTTT
v_gene: TRBV9; j_gene: TRBJ2-5; abundance: few; d_gene: TRBD2; CDR3aa: CASSVAPSGGAETQYF; CDR3nt: TGTGCCAGCAGCGTAGCTCCTAGCGGGGGGGCGGAGACCCAGTACTTC
v_gene: TRBV5-6; j_gene: TRBJ2-7; abundance: few; d_gene: NA; CDR3aa: CASSFGLEQYF; CDR3nt: TGTGCCAGCAGCTTCGGCCTGGAGCAGTACTTC
v_gene: TRBV2; j_gene: TRBJ2-7; abundance: NA; d_gene: NA; CDR3aa: CASRDLVGGPYEQYF; CDR3nt: TGTGCCAGCAGGGACTTAGTTGGGGGTCCCTACGAGCAGTACTTC
v_gene: TRBV6-6; j_gene: TRBJ2-5; abundance: NA; d_gene: TRBD1; CDR3aa: CASRGTGKQETQYF; CDR3nt: TGTGCCAGCAGAGGGACAGGGAAACAAGAGACCCAGTACTTC
v_gene: TRBV7-2; j_gene: TRBJ2-5; abundance: NA; d_gene: TRBD2; CDR3aa: CASSLPTSGGETQYF; CDR3nt: TGTGCCAGCAGCTTACCGACTAGCGGGGGTGAGACCCAGTACTTC
v_gene: TRBV7-3; j_gene: TRBJ2-3; abundance: once; d_gene: NA; CDR3aa: CASSPSTDTQYF; CDR3nt: TGTGCCAGCAGCCCGAGCACGGATACGCAGTATTTT
v_gene: TRBV27; j_gene: TRBJ2-5; abundance: many; d_gene: NA; CDR3aa: CASAGMGSQETQYF; CDR3nt: TGTGCCAGCGCCGGTATGGGGTCCCAAGAGACCCAGTACTTC
v_gene: TRBV7-9; j_gene: TRBJ2-5; abundance: once; d_gene: TRBD2; CDR3aa: CASSLISGTSGGTQYF; CDR3nt: TGTGCCAGCAGCTTAATAAGCGGGACTAGCGGTGGGACCCAGTACTTC
v_gene: TRBV9; j_gene: TRBJ2-1; abundance: few; d_gene: NA; CDR3aa: CASSGGGYFNEQFF; CDR3nt: TGTGCCAGCAGCGGTGGTGGGTATTTCAATGAGCAGTTCTTC
v_gene: TRBV2; j_gene: TRBJ1-1; abundance: NA; d_gene: TRBD1; CDR3aa: CASRSGTGFEAFF; CDR3nt: TGTGCCAGCAGGTCCGGGACAGGGTTTGAAGCTTTCTTT
v_gene: TRBV29-1; j_gene: TRBJ2-2; abundance: NA; d_gene: TRBD2; CDR3aa: CSAGLAGGAGELFF; CDR3nt: TGCAGCGCCGGACTAGCGGGAGGTGCCGGGGAGCTGTTTTTT
v_gene: TRBV13; j_gene: TRBJ1-1; abundance: NA; d_gene: TRBD1; CDR3aa: CASSEAHYSDRDEAFF; CDR3nt: TGTGCCAGCAGTGAAGCACACTATTCGGACAGGGATGAAGCTTTCTTT
v_gene: TRBV6-6; j_gene: TRBJ2-5; abundance: few; d_gene: NA; CDR3aa: CASSDLIETQYF; CDR3nt: TGTGCCAGCAGCGATCTTATAGAGACCCAGTACTTC
v_gene: TRBV6-1; j_gene: TRBJ1-2; abundance: NA; d_gene: TRBD1; CDR3aa: CASSESDRLLSGYTF; CDR3nt: TGTGCCAGCAGTGAATCGGACAGGTTATTAAGTGGCTACACCTTC